These 9 T cell receptor beta chains came from one sample sequenced in a study of T-cell memory formation after mild COVID-19. TCRdb independently ran MiXCR on the 5' RACE reads; one entry per CDR3 protein. The data contain some 490,000 distinct CDR3 sequences, 15% to 20% of them seen just once; the ten biggest clones take up about 12%. The source material was PBMCs or a T cell subset sorted from them (not recorded which). Receptor source: an adult woman who had mild COVID-19 (a few samples of this study predate the infection). Cell type and time point are not known.

This clonotype was detected many times. The chain is built from TRBV7-9 and TRBJ2-7, with D unresolved. V lost 4 bases, J lost 0 bases, and 19 bases lay in between. CDR1 is SEHNR and CDR2 is FQNEAQ in the germline V gene (reference sequence). This CDR3 is 17 amino acids long. CDR3 sequence (DNA): TGTGCCAGCAGCTCCCCCCCTACTCGGGCCCTCTCCTACGAGCAGTACTTC. It encodes CASSSPPTRALSYEQYF. Supplemented by reference TRBV7-9 and TRBJ2-7, the full variable domain reads DTGVSQNPRHKITKRGQNVTFRCDPISEHNRLYWYRQTLGQGPEFLTYFQNEAQLEKSRLLSDRFSAERPKGSFSTLEIQRTEQGDSAMYLCASSSPPTRALSYEQYFGPGTRLTVT.

A few counts support this clonotype. The chain employs TRBV7-9 and TRBJ2-7; D perhaps matches TRBD1 (5 bases). V was cut by 2 bases and J by 5 bases, with 16 bases left in between. CDR3 length: 15 residues. Per germline, CDR1 SEHNR and CDR2 FQNEAQ (reference sequence). CDR3 protein: CASSLSGYIFDEQYF. The DNA of the CDR3 is TGTGCCAGCAGCTTATCAGGGTATATCTTCGACGAGCAGTACTTC.

This clonotype was detected a few times. The chain joins TRBV6-2 or TRBV6-3 to TRBJ2-3; 10 bases align to TRBD2. CDR1 and CDR2 (germline): MNHEY, SVGEGT. This CDR3 is 16 amino acids long. The trim removed 2 bases at V and 0 bases at J, leaving 2 bases unmatched. CDR3 DNA: TGTGCCAGCAGTTACCGTAGCGGGAGGAGCACAGATACGCAGTATTTT. Translated: CASSYRSGRSTDTQYF.

The rearrangement uses TRBV14 and TRBJ1-2, with 7 bases lining up with TRBD1. Looked up from germline, CDR1 is SGHDN and CDR2 is FVKESK. J gave up 4 bases and V 4 bases, and 3 bases lay outside the gene matches. The length of the CDR3 is 13 residues. The CDR3: CASSRGGGYGYTF. In nucleotides, the CDR3 is TGTGCCAGCAGCCGAGGGGGCGGCTATGGCTACACCTTC. The whole variable domain, remainder taken from reference TRBV14 and TRBJ1-2, is EAGVTQFPSHSVIEKGQTVTLRCDPISGHDNLYWYRRVMGKEIKFLLHFVKESKQDESGMPNNRFLAERTGGTYSTLKVQPAELEDSGVYFCASSRGGGYGYTFGSGTRLTVV.

This chain uses TRBV6-1 with TRBJ2-4; tentatively, D is TRBD1 (6 bases). The CDR3 has 14 amino acids. Trimming removed 2 bases from V and 8 bases from J, with 13 bases in between. The germline V gene encodes CDR1 MNHNS and CDR2 SASEGT. The DNA of the CDR3 is TGTGCCAGCAGTGAACCGACAGGTACGGACATTCAGTACTTC. Its translation: CASSEPTGTDIQYF.

This clonotype has a handful of counts. This chain uses TRBV6-5 with TRBJ2-5, with D perhaps TRBD2 (6 bases). Germline V gene data show CDR1 as MNHEY and CDR2 as SVGAGI. The ends were cut back, 7 bases at V and 2 bases at J, with 20 bases in the middle. The CDR3 loop spans 16 amino acids. In DNA, the CDR3 is TGTGCCAGCATAAGGGCCGGGCCCGGGAGACAAGAGACCCAGTACTTC. It is translated as CASIRAGPGRQETQYF.

The chain is built from TRBV25-1 and TRBJ2-1; D is possibly TRBD2 (7 bases). CDR1 MGHDK and CDR2 SYGVNS come from the germline V gene. Trimming left V 1 base short and J 0 bases short, with 13 bases between. The CDR3 contains 17 residues. CDR3: CASSESRGDYSYNEQFF. Written as DNA, the CDR3 is TGTGCCAGCAGTGAATCAAGGGGGGACTACTCCTACAATGAGCAGTTCTTC.

This clonotype was recorded a few times. This chain joins TRBV30 and TRBJ2-5; D tentatively reads TRBD1 or TRBD2 (5 bases each). From germline, CDR1 is GTSNPN and CDR2 SVGIG (reference sequence). Trimming pared 6 bases from V and 5 bases from J, leaving 19 bases between. The CDR3 has 14 amino acids. CDR3 sequence (DNA): TGTGCCTGTATCCCGGGACGGAGTTTGGAGACCCAGTACTTC. This gives the protein CACIPGRSLETQYF. The entire variable domain, with the rest obtained from reference TRBV30 and TRBJ2-5, is as follows: SQTIHQWPATLVQPVGSPLSLECTVEGTSNPNLYWYRQAAGRGLQLLFYSVGIGQISSEVPQNLSASRPQDRQFILSSKKLLLSDSGFYLCACIPGRSLETQYFGPGTRLLVL.

This clonotype was detected many times. The V call is TRBV9, the J call TRBJ2-7; no firm D call. Germline loops: CDR1 SGDLS, CDR2 YYNGEE. This CDR3 region has 14 residues. Deletions cut 2 bases from V and 5 bases from J, with 14 bases between. Here the CDR3 DNA reads TGTGCCAGCAGCGTTAGTGGGTCTTACAACGAGCAGTACTTC. Its protein is CASSVSGSYNEQYF.